Following are 11 T cell receptor beta chains from one sample sequenced in a study of blood T cell repertoires in COVID-19. The table came from immunoSEQ multiplex PCR; TCRdb's copy has only in-frame clones and leaves some out. The table lists 200,000 to 250,000 clones, roughly four fifths of them singletons. Input material: PBMCs or T cells enriched from blood (not recorded which). These receptors were collected from a woman in her 40s with acute COVID-19.

The chain uses TRBV28 and TRBJ2-7, with a possible D match to TRBD1 (6 bases). Trimming pared 10 bases from V and 2 bases from J, leaving 18 bases between. This CDR3 has 14 amino acids. Germline-derived CDR1 and CDR2 are MDHEN and SYDVKM. DNA for the CDR3: TGTGCCACCTATGGGGGCGCCTGGCCCTACGAGCAGTACTTC. It is translated as CATYGGAWPYEQYF.

This chain connects TRBV9 to TRBJ2-7, with D possibly being TRBD1 (6 bases). Germline CDR1 SGDLS, CDR2 YYNGEE. V dropped 0 bases and J dropped 6 bases, with 16 bases sitting between them. CDR3 length: 15 residues. The DNA of the CDR3 is TGTGCCAGCAGCGTAGGGGACGGGATAGGGGGCGAGCAGTACTTC. It translates to CASSVGDGIGGEQYF.

This clone was observed once. The chain is built from TRBV7-9 and TRBJ2-4, with TRBD1 matching 7 bases. CDR3 size: 15 residues. V lost 1 base to trimming and J lost 3 bases; unmatched junction nucleotides: 3. CDR1 SEHNR and CDR2 FQNEAQ come from the germline V gene (reference sequence). CDR3 region: CASSLGGTDKNIQYF. The CDR3 DNA sequence: TGTGCCAGCAGCTTAGGAGGGACAGACAAAAACATTCAGTACTTC. The full variable domain, rest sourced from reference TRBV7-9 and TRBJ2-4, is DTGVSQNPRHKITKRGQNVTFRCDPISEHNRLYWYRQTLGQGPEFLTYFQNEAQLEKSRLLSDRFSAERPKGSFSTLEIQRTEQGDSAMYLCASSLGGTDKNIQYFGAGTRLSVL.

This sequence joins TRBV2 and TRBJ1-1, with TRBD1 identical over 7 bases. Looked up from germline, CDR1 is SNHLY and CDR2 is FYNNEI. The V and J ends lost 4 bases and 11 bases, in that order; junction bases with no gene match: 10. The CDR3 sequence is 13 residues long. CDR3 sequence: CASSARQGEKAFF. CDR3 nucleotides: TGTGCCAGCAGTGCTAGACAGGGAGAGAAGGCTTTCTTT.

This rearrangement joins TRBV28 to TRBJ1-3, with D tentatively TRBD1 (5 bases). The length of the CDR3 is 17 residues. The V end was cut by 3 bases, the J end by 7 bases, with 22 bases between. CDR1 is MDHEN and CDR2 is SYDVKM in the germline V gene. The CDR3 here is CASSFHGVTSGGNTIYF. DNA of the CDR3: TGTGCCAGCAGTTTTCATGGGGTAACCTCTGGGGGGAACACCATATATTTT.

The chain links TRBV28 to TRBJ1-2; D is uncertain. Deletions cut 7 bases from V and 6 bases from J, with 12 bases between. Looked up from germline, CDR1 is MDHEN and CDR2 is SYDVKM. The CDR3 consists of 12 residues. CDR3 loop: CASTQTTDGYTF. In nucleotides, the CDR3 is TGTGCCAGCACCCAGACAACCGATGGCTACACCTTC.

This clone appeared many times. This chain connects TRBV4-1 to TRBJ1-2; the D is unclear. Trimming pared 2 bases from V and 6 bases from J, leaving 7 bases between. Germline lookup yields CDR1 MGHRA and CDR2 YSYEKL. CDR3 length equals 12 residues. DNA for the CDR3: TGCGCCAGCAGCCAAACCGGGGATGGCTACACCTTC. It is translated as CASSQTGDGYTF.

J is TRBJ2-1 and V is TRBV6-4; TRBD2 agrees at 7 bases. The CDR3 spans 16 residues. V dropped 4 bases and J dropped 8; count of bases not matched to a gene: 14. From germline, CDR1 is MRHNA and CDR2 SNTAGT. The CDR3 DNA is TGTGCCAGCAGTGTACTAGCGTCGGATAGTATCGATGAGCAGTTCTTC. This codes for CASSVLASDSIDEQFF.

This chain links TRBV5-1 with TRBJ2-7; D unclear. Germline assignment: CDR1 SGHRS and CDR2 YFSETQ. Trimming took off 3 bases at V and 3 bases at J, with 13 bases between the two ends. The CDR3 sequence is 14 residues long. Here the CDR3 reads CASSWRLADYEQYF. The CDR3 DNA is TGCGCCAGCAGCTGGAGACTCGCCGACTACGAGCAGTACTTC.

This chain joins TRBV24-1 and TRBJ1-1, with 8 bases lining up with TRBD1. Germline CDR1 KGHDR, CDR2 SFDVKD. The CDR3 consists of 16 residues. Unmatched junction bases numbered 6, after V lost 3 bases and J lost 1 base. The CDR3 loop reads CATSDATGAPNTEAFF. As DNA, the CDR3 is TGTGCCACCAGTGATGCGACAGGGGCTCCGAACACTGAAGCTTTCTTT.

Here the CDR3 DNA reads TGTGCCAGCAGTCCAGGGACAGGGGACTATGGCTACACCTTC. This encodes CASSPGTGDYGYTF. The V call is TRBV28, the J call TRBJ1-2; 10 bases agree with TRBD1. The CDR3 is 14 residues long. Trimming cost V 5 bases and J 3 bases; bases outside gene matches: 3. CDR1 MDHEN and CDR2 SYDVKM come from the germline V gene.